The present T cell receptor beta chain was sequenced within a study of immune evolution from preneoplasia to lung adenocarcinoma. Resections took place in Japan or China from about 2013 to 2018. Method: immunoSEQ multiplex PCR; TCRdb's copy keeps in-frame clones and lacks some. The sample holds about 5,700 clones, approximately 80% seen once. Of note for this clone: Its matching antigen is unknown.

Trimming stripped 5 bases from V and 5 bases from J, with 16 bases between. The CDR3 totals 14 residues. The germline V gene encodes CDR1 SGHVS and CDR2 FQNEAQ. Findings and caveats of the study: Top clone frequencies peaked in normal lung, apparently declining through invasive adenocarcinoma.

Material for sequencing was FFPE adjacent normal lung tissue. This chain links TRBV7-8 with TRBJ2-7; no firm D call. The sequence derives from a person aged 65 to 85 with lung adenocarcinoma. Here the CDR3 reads CASSPTLVGNEQYF. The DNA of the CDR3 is TGTGCCAGCAGCCCTACTTTAGTAGGAAACGAGCAGTACTTC.